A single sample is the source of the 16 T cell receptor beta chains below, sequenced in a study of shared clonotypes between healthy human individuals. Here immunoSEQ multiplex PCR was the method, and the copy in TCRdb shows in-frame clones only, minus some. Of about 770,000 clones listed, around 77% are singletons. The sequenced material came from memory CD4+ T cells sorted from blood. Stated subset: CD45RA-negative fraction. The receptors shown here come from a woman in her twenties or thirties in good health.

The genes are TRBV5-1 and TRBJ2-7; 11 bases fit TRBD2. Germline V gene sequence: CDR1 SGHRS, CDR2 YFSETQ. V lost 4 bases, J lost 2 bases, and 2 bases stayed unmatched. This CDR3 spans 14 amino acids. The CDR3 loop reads CASSGGLAAYEQYF. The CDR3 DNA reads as TGCGCCAGCAGCGGGGGACTAGCGGCCTACGAGCAGTACTTC. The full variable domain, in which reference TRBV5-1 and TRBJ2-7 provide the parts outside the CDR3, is KAGVTQTPRYLIKTRGQQVTLSCSPISGHRSVSWYQQTPGQGLQFLFEYFSETQRNKGNFPGRFSGRQFSNSRSEMNVSTLELGDSALYLCASSGGLAAYEQYFGPGTRLTVT.

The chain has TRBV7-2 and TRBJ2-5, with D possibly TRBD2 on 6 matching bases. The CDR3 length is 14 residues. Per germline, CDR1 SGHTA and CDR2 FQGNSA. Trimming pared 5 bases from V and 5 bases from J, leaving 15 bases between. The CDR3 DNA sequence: TGTGCCAGCAGCACCCCAGGGAGGATGGAGACCCAGTACTTC. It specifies CASSTPGRMETQYF.

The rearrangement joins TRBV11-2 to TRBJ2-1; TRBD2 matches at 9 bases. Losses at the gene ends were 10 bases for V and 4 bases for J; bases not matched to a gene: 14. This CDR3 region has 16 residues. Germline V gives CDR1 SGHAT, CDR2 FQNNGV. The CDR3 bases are TGTGCCACCGTTAGTAGCGGGAGAACCGGTTACAATGAGCAGTTCTTC. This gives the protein CATVSSGRTGYNEQFF.

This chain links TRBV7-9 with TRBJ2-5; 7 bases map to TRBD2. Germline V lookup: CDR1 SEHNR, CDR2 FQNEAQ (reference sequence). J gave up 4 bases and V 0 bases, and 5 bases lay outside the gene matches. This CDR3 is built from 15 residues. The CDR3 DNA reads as TGTGCCAGCAGCTTAGCCCGGACTAGGGGAGAGACCCAGTACTTC. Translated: CASSLARTRGETQYF.

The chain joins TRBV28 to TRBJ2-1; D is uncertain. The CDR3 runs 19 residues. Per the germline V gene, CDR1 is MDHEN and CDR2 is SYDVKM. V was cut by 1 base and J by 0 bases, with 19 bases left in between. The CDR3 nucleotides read TGTGCCAGCAGTTTATCCGTCCCGAGAGTCGCTTTCTCCTACAATGAGCAGTTCTTC. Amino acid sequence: CASSLSVPRVAFSYNEQFF.

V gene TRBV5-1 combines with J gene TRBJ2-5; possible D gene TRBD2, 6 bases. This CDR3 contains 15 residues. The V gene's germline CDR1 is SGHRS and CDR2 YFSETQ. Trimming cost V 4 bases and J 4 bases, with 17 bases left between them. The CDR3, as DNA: TGCGCCAGCAGCAGTCGGGGCGGGGAAGGAGAGACCCAGTACTTC. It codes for CASSSRGGEGETQYF.

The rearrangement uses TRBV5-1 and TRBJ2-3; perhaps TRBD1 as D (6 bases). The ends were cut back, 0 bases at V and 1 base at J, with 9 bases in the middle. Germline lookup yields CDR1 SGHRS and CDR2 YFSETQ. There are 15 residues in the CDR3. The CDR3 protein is CASSLGEGGTDTQYF. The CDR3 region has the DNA TGCGCCAGCAGCTTGGGAGAGGGGGGCACAGATACGCAGTATTTT.

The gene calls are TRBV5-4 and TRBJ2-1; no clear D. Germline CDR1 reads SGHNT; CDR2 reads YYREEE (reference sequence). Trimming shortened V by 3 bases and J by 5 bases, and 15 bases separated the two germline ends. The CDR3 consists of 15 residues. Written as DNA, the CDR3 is TGTGCCAGCAGCTCAAAACGTAGAGGAAACAATGAGCAGTTCTTC. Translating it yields CASSSKRRGNNEQFF.

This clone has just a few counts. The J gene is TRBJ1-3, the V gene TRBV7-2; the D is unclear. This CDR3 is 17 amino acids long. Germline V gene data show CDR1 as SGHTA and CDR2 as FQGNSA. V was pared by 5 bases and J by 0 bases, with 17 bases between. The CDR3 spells CASSARGLARSGNTIYF. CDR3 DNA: TGTGCCAGCAGCGCCCGCGGATTAGCCCGCTCTGGAAACACCATATATTTT. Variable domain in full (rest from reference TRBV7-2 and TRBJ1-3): GAGVSQSPSNKVTEKGKDVELRCDPISGHTALYWYRQSLGQGLEFLIYFQGNSAPDKSGLPSDRFSAERTGGSVSTLTIQRTQQEDSAVYLCASSARGLARSGNTIYFGEGSWLTVV.

The CDR3 nucleotides read TGTGCCAGTAGTATAGTCATAGGGGAAAGCGGCGAGCAGTACTTC. Translation gives CASSIVIGESGEQYF. The chain employs TRBV19 and TRBJ2-7; either TRBD1 or TRBD2 may supply D (5 bases each). The CDR3 totals 15 residues. V was shortened by 1 base and J by 6 bases, with 16 bases between the two germline ends. In germline, CDR1 is LNHDA, CDR2 SQIVND (reference sequence).

The CDR3 coding sequence is TGCGCCAGCAGCCCGCTCGCGATCGAGACTGAAGCTTTCTTT. Translation gives CASSPLAIETEAFF. The chain carries TRBV4-1 and TRBJ1-1, with no clear D. The CDR3 has 14 residues. CDR1 is MGHRA, CDR2 YSYEKL, per germline. With 4 bases removed from V and 5 bases from J, the gap between germline ends came to 14 bases.

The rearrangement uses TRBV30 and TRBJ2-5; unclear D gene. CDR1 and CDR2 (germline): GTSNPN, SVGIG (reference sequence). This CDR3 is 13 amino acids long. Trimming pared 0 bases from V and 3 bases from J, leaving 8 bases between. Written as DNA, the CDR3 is TGTGCCTGGAGTGTAGCCCTAGAAGAGACCCAGTACTTC. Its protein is CAWSVALEETQYF.

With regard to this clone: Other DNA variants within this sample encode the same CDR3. The CDR3 DNA sequence: TGCAGTGCTACACCAAGCTACGAGCAGTACTTC. This encodes CSATPSYEQYF. The genes are TRBV20-1 and TRBJ2-7, with D hard to call. Germline V lookup: CDR1 DFQATT, CDR2 SNEGSKA (reference sequence). V was clipped by 4 bases and J by 3 bases, with 7 bases between them. The CDR3 has 11 amino acids.

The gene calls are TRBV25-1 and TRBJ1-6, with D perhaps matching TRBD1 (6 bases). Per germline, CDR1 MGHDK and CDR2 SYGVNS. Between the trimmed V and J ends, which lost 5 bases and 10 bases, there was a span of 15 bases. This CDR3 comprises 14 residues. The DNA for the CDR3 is TGTGCCAGCAGTATCTTACAGGGAGGGTCACCCCTCCACTTT. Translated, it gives CASSILQGGSPLHF.

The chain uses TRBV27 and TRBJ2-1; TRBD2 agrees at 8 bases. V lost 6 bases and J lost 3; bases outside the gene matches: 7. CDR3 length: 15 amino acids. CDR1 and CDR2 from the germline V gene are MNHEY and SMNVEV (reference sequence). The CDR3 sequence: CASRPGSGNYNEQFF. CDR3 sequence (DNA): TGTGCCAGCAGACCCGGTAGCGGGAACTACAATGAGCAGTTCTTC.

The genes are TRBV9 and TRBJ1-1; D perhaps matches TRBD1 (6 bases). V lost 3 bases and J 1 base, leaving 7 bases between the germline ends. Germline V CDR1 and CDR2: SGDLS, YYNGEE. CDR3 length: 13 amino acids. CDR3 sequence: CASSATGNTEAFF. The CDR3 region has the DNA TGTGCCAGCAGCGCGACAGGGAACACTGAAGCTTTCTTT. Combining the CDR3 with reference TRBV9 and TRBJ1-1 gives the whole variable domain DSGVTQTPKHLITATGQRVTLRCSPRSGDLSVYWYQQSLDQGLQFLIQYYNGEERAKGNILERFSAQQFPDLHSELNLSSLELGDSALYFCASSATGNTEAFFGQGTRLTVV.